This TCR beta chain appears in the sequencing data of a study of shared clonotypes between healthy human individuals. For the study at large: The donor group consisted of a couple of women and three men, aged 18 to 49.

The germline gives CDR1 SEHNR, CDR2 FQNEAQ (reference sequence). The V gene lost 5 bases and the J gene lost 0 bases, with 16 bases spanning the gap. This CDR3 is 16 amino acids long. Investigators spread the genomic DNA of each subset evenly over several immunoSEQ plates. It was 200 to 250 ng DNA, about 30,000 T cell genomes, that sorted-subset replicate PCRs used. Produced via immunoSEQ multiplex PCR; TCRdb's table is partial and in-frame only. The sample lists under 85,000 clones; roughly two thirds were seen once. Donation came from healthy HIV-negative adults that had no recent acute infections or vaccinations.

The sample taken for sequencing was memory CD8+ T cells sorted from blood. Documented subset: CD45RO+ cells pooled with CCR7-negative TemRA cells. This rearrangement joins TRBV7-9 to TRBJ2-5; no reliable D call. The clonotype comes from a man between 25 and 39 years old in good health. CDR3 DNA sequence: TGTGCCAGCAGCCCCCCGCTCACCTACAACCAAGAGACCCAGTACTTC. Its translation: CASSPPLTYNQETQYF.